This T cell receptor (beta chain) was identified during a study of cytomegalovirus exposure and HLA in healthy donors (TCRdb year 2017). Describing the broader study: An earlier analysis of roughly 610 of the donors reported approximately 300 Gb of sequence data and 95 million to 120 million unique TCR beta sequences obtained from about 180 million T cells. Roughly 300 gigabases of sequencing data and tens of millions of unique TCR sequences were included in an early release covering about 600 HLA-typed donors. Of the roughly 400 genotyped donors, over 80% were placed in the genetic ancestry cluster associated with self-reported Caucasian donors. The aim of the study was to test whether cataloging public T cell receptors could identify signatures of past pathogen exposure. The study used immunosequencing to profile the T cell repertoires of approximately 690 subjects and linked those repertoires to cytomegalovirus serostatus. In addition to the first cohort of roughly 700 subjects, a separate validation cohort of under 150 different subjects was used. High-throughput TCR immunosequencing, statistical association of individual TCRs with disease status, and machine learning were combined to predict cytomegalovirus infection status. To study patterns of TCR occurrence, a later analysis re-analyzed previously published TCR beta repertoires from more than 550 donors and added high-resolution HLA genotyping. Rather than drawing on any new phenotypic data, the later analysis identified candidate immune exposures from TCR beta sequences and the way those sequences occurred across donors. An earlier analysis of several hundred of the donors applied high-throughput TCR beta sequencing to assess whether each TCR beta V gene segment acted as functional or pseudogenic. Donor age, sex, ethnicity and CMV serostatus were compiled alongside the repertoire data. A later genetic analysis used genome-wide SNP genotypes for about three fifths of the 666 donors, treating that subset as a discovery cohort. Every discovery cohort repertoire had been produced on one sequencing platform. Both class I and class II loci were covered by HLA typing, at four-digit resolution. The number of typed donors differed by locus: 629-630 for A, B, C, DRB1 and DQB1; approximately 530 for DQA1; 600 to 610 for DPA1; and some 450 for DPB1. Because of strong linkage in the cohort, roughly five DR-DQ haplotypes were treated as single units for association and clustering. Among about 370 genotyped donors of the cohort, an average of approximately 200,000 unique TCR beta nucleotide sequences was sequenced per donor, of which roughly 17% were non-productive. On the study overall, not on this receptor specifically: Because HLA typing was missing for some donors at each locus, association tests included only the typed subset. Assigning TCR associations to individual alleles was difficult when HLA alleles, especially DR and DQ, strongly co-occurred. Only TCR beta chains were sequenced in this cohort, and the absence of alpha or paired-chain data limited detectable features. The sequencing pipeline was judged likely to have produced a cluster of highly shared sequence variants as a technical artifact. According to a later analysis, parvovirus B19, influenza, CMV and Epstein-Barr virus appeared linked to several top co-occurrence clusters. Because the 87-base-pair reads could not distinguish some IMGT-functional V segments, including TRBV6-2 and TRBV6-3, those segments were excluded. Correlated functional status among segregating V segments might reflect linkage disequilibrium, but an unknown experimental factor could not be ruled out. Immune exposure information for the cohort was limited to CMV serostatus. In a later analysis, most CMV-associated TCR beta chains were found to appear HLA-restricted, with HLA associations seemingly driven largely by CMV exposure. A further reported finding was that TCR beta sequences accurately predicted the HLA-A and HLA-B alleles for most subjects in the first cohort. In an earlier analysis of roughly 500 of the donors, most TCR beta V segments appeared in productive rearrangements about 87% or about 30% of the time, broadly matching IMGT annotations. The authors suggested that the approach could potentially be extended to other disease states and immunological phenotypes. The classifier was reported to diagnose cytomegalovirus status with high specificity and sensitivity in both the original cohort and the validation cohort. A few of the identified cytomegalovirus-associated TCR beta chains were confirmed in vitro to be specific for cytomegalovirus antigens. According to a later genetic analysis, donors in an Asian-associated ancestry cluster had fewer N-insertions in productive TCRs than the roughly 700-donor mean. In a later analysis, HLA-associated TCR beta chains were found to be more clonally expanded and to have lower generation probabilities than equally common non-associated chains. Because counts were too low, approximately 15 rarely observed V segments, including chromosome 9 orphons, were excluded from the earlier analysis of 500 to 700 of the donors. Specific HLA alleles were associated with roughly 17,000 TCR beta sequences at a false discovery rate of 0.05 in a later analysis. A later analysis found that TCR association rates varied across HLA loci, with DRB1 alleles showing the most associated TCRs and HLA-C alleles the fewest. Most TCR sequences were observed very rarely across donors, whereas some public TCRs were present in many individuals. A later genetic analysis associated a missense DCLRE1C variant with V-gene and J-gene trimming of TCR beta chains, and an independent cohort replicated the association. The study gave a list of about 150 TCR beta chains associated with cytomegalovirus. Roughly uniform sequencing depth across donors was assumed in presence/absence analyses, although this assumption may not hold.

The germline V and J ends show losses of 5 bases and 0 bases respectively, and no gene match explains 3 bases of the junction. Including cysteine and phenylalanine, the CDR3 has 15 amino acids. Of all the DNA, just the CDR3 is kept, 45 bases in frame from base 1. CDR1 and CDR2 (MDHEN, SYDVKM) derive from the germline V gene. The cohort comprised hundreds of healthy bone marrow donors. All cohort members were sampled while nominally healthy, although unrecorded immune exposures were likely present. The donor was CMV seronegative and belonged to the group of 320 or so seronegative cohort members. A peripheral blood sample was collected from each donor, and TCR beta sequencing was performed on peripheral blood mononuclear cells. The Qiagen DNeasy Blood Extraction Kit was used to extract genomic DNA from the blood cell samples. This clone appeared a few times. Its target antigen remains unknown. No much larger clonotype is one base removed from it; base qualities were not supplied.

The library was generated by the immunoSEQ multiplex PCR assay. A mixture of 60 forward primers for TCR Vbeta segments and 13 reverse primers for TCR Jbeta segments was used in the multiplex PCR. Amplification of the CDR3 region of rearranged TCR beta genes was performed with a multiplex PCR assay on genomic DNA. On the Illumina HiSeq System, the amplified TCR beta libraries were sequenced as 87-base-pair reads. In the authors' own workflow: In a later analysis, tens of millions of unique TCR beta chains were counted across the approximately 620 repertoires, and roughly 11 million of these chains were shared by at least two donors. Raw reads were error-corrected and collapsed into unique sequences with a nearest-neighbor algorithm that merged closely related sequences to remove PCR and sequencing errors. V, D and J gene segments were assigned by aligning CDR3 sequences to IMGT reference sequences. For a sequence to be retained, a match of at least six nucleotides was required to both a V gene segment and a J gene segment. A rearrangement was called productive if the CDR3 had no stop codons and remained in frame with V and J, and every other rearrangement was called non-productive. Following IMGT convention, CDR3 was defined as the stretch from the second conserved V-encoded cysteine to the conserved J-encoded phenylalanine. The earlier analysis of 500 to 650 of the donors excluded any sequence lacking an unambiguous match to a single V gene segment. An earlier analysis of roughly 590 of the donors called V segments functional above 56.7% productive rearrangements and segregating when the between-donor standard deviation exceeded 5%. To diagnose cytomegalovirus status from the catalog of TCR beta chain sequences, a statistical classification framework was built. A later analysis assigned V and J genes by comparing TCR nucleotide sequences with IMGT/GENE-DB human TR gene sequences. The TCRdist pipeline was used in a later analysis to assign CDR3 sequences and most-parsimonious VDJ recombination scenarios. In a later analysis, each TCR beta chain was defined by its CDR3 amino acid sequence together with its V-gene family, and reads lacking a unique V-gene family were excluded. To address suspected cross-contamination and a sequencing artifact, a later analysis removed 592 highly shared, low-generation-probability nucleotide sequences. For each public chain, a later analysis derived a clonal expansion index from normalized ranks of inferred template counts within each repertoire. In a later analysis, generation probabilities were computed using a VDJ recombination model fitted to out-of-frame rearrangements, and the results were checked against IGoR. In a later analysis, TCR-TCR, TCR-HLA and TCR-CMV co-occurrence was scored with hypergeometric tests, and a repertoire-size bias correction was applied to TCR pairs. A later analysis estimated false discovery rates by permuting HLA or CMV assignments 20 times. In a later analysis, co-occurring TCRs were grouped with DBSCAN, and TCRdist sequence similarity was added when clustering was performed within HLA-allele-positive subsets. Co-occurrence clustering excluded repertoires with fewer than 30,000 or more than 120,000 public chains, plus five with anomalous nucleotide sharing. TCRdb provides this immuneACCESS table in a form limited to in-frame rearrangements. Some clones are lacking; in checked studies, under half of them reflect an unresolved V gene, and why the rest are absent is not known. D and trimming were read from the DNA, whereas the V and J calls and clone size are those reported in that table. The sample yields around 300,000 clones; just over 70% were counted once. The ten largest account for approximately 2.1% of the sample.

The material sequenced was PBMCs. The rearrangement joined TRBV28 to TRBJ2-1, and TRBD2 matches 8 of the central bases. This sequence originates from a female donor in good health and CMV-seronegative. The CDR3 sequence is CASSLAGASYNEQFF. The DNA sequence is as follows: TGTGCCAGCAGTCTAGCGGGTGCCTCCTACAATGAGCAGTTCTTC.